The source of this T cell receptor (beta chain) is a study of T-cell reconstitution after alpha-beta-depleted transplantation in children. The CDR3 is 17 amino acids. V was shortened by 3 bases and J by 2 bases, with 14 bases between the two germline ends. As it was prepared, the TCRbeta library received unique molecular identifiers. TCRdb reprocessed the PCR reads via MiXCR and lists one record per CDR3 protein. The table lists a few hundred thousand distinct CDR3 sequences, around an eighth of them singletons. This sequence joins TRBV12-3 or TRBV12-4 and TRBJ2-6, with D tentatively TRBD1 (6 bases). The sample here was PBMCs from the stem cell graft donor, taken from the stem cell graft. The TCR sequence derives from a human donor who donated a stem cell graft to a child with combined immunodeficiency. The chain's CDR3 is CASSLRGTHTGANVLTF. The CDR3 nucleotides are TGTGCCAGCAGTTTGAGGGGGACACACACTGGGGCCAACGTCCTGACTTTC.